What follows is one TCR beta chain and its context. This clonotype was detected many times. Its target antigen remains unknown. Per-base quality was not reported, and no clone a single base away is much larger than it. The data were obtained in a study of T cells in Graves' hyperthyroidism and ophthalmopathy (dated by TCRdb to between 2019 and 2020). Study-level background: Peripheral blood was sampled at the time of initial diagnosis, prior to any treatment. To identify TCR V-J signatures that set the groups apart, the researchers used a discovery cohort of about a hundred patients, made up of roughly 40 with Graves' ophthalmopathy and about 60 with stable Graves' hyperthyroidism. An independent validation cohort of around 20 hyperthyroidism patients and 17 patients who later progressed to ophthalmopathy tested prospective prediction of ophthalmopathy. The roughly 91 discovery patients were randomly divided into training and test sets at a 7:3 ratio. The study also compared thyroid tissue and blood T-cell repertoires from about six Graves' hyperthyroidism patients. After blood sampling, hyperthyroidism patients were treated with methimazole at a starting dose of 30 mg daily, and ophthalmopathy patients were treated with high-dose intravenous methylprednisolone. The paper describes TCR Vbeta CDR3 sequencing of 120 to 150 peripheral blood samples, made up of some 40 ophthalmopathy patients, roughly 80 hyperthyroidism patients and roughly 17 progressor patients.

The TCR beta CDR3 regions were amplified from the RNA transcripts. A first-round RT-PCR of the TCR CDR3 used the HTBI primer set with the Qiagen OneStep RT-PCR kit. Libraries were constructed in a second round of multiplex PCR, after which size selection and purification were carried out. Libraries were sequenced paired-end with 100 bp reads on an Illumina HiSeq2000. As for the authors' bioinformatics: SOAPnuke was used to process the raw data, with reads discarded if the reads contained adapters or uncalled bases, had a mean Phred below 15, or lacked an exact constant-primer or identifier match. High-quality paired reads were merged with COPE v1.2.5, and unique nucleotide sequences were defined as clonotypes. MiTCR v1.1 was used to align clonotypes to the IMGT TRBV, TRBD and TRBJ reference segments. The analysis included only V-J combinations with a frequency above 0.0001, which together covered 99% to 99.2% of the repertoires. The TCS score was defined as the ratio of F50 (clonal expansion) to E x V (chaos), calculated using BLOSUM62-based TCRdist between CDR3 peptides within each V-J. Welch's t-statistics and random forest reduced 500 to 550 V-J features to 10 to 15, which were used in a naive Bayes classifier (R e1071). The public reads were reprocessed in TCRdb via fastp at Q25 and MiXCR, keeping in-frame beta chains. Records with the same CDR3 protein are collapsed into one entry carrying the most frequent genes and DNA. The V and J calls follow TCRdb's processing rather than the paper's. Within this sample are around 490,000 distinct CDR3 sequences, with 15% to 20% of them counted one time only. In total, the top ten clones hold less than 55% of the sample.

In the ophthalmopathy patients, disease was moderately to severely active, with a Clinical Activity Score of 3 or more, a NOSPECS grade of 4 or more, and a duration of less than 3 months. Any patient with an uncontrolled infection, another autoimmune disease, pregnancy or lactation was excluded. Clinical symptoms, serum thyroxine and TRAb, thyroid ultrasound, and orbital computed tomography formed the basis for the diagnoses. PBMCs were isolated from approximately 10 ml of fresh peripheral blood by Ficoll-Paque density gradient centrifugation. Total RNA was extracted using Trizol reagent, and RNA quality was assessed on an Agilent 2100 Bioanalyzer. What the authors observed across the whole study: Sample size was not statistically predetermined, and investigators were not blinded to group allocation. In validation, progression to ophthalmopathy was predicted by the model with more than 65% sensitivity and roughly 76% specificity, a median of approximately 6.5 months before onset. Most expanded thyroid clonotypes (frequency above 0.001) were also detected in blood, suggesting blood repertoires may reflect thyroid immune responses. A 13 V-J signature model separated ophthalmopathy from stable hyperthyroidism, with just over 85% sensitivity and approximately 81% specificity in cross-validation and 80%/75% in testing.

Material: blood. This TCR derives from a man in his forties with Graves' ophthalmopathy.

CDR3 loop: CASSLMRESGDTQYF. The bases read TGCGCCAGCAGCTTGATGCGGGAGAGCGGTGATACGCAGTATTTT. The chain was built from TRBV5-1 and TRBJ2-3; 7 central bases correspond to TRBD2. The germline V gene specifies SGHRS as CDR1 and YFSETQ as CDR2. From V the trimming removes 1 base and from J it removes 6 bases, while the gene matches leave 8 bases of the junction unaccounted for. The CDR3 measures 15 amino acids from cysteine to phenylalanine. The only DNA kept is the CDR3, 45 bases in frame from the first base.